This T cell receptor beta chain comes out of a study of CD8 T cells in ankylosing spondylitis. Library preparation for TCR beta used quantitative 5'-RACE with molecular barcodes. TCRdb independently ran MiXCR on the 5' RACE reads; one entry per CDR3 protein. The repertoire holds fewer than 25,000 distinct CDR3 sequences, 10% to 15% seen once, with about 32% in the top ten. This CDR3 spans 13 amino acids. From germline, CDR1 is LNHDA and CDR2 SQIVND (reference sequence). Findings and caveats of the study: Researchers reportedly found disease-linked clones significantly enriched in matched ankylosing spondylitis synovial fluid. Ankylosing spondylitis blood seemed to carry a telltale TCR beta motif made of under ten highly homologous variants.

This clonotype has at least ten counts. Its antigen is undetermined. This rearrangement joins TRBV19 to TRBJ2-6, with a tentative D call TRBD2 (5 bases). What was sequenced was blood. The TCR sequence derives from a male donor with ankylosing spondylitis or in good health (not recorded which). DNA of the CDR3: TGTGCTTCTAGCTTATCTGGGGCCAACGTCCTGACTTTC. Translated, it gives CASSLSGANVLTF.